The 24 T cell receptor beta chains given below trace back to one sample, sequenced in a study of OX40 agonist ivuxolimab in advanced cancers. Method: immunoSEQ multiplex PCR; TCRdb's copy keeps in-frame clones and lacks some. This table has 45,000 to 65,000 clones, about 90% appearing once. Material: CD4+ or CD8+ T cells sorted from blood, obtained in a trial of the OX40 agonist ivuxolimab. The receptors here all came from an adult with an advanced solid tumor such as melanoma, head and neck, liver or kidney cancer.

The V gene is TRBV10-3, the J gene TRBJ2-4; the D gene is possibly TRBD2 (5 bases). Per the germline V gene, CDR1 is ENHRY and CDR2 is SYGVKD. CDR3 length: 16 residues. The V end lost 2 bases, the J end lost 0 bases, and 11 bases lay between the germline ends. The CDR3, as DNA: TGTGCCATCAGTGAGGGAGGAATCGTAGCCAAAAACATTCAGTACTTC. It translates to CAISEGGIVAKNIQYF.

This chain links TRBV5-6 with TRBJ1-5; D not resolved. The V end was cut by 0 bases, the J end by 2 bases, with 12 bases between. Germline V gene data show CDR1 as SGHDT and CDR2 as YYEEEE. The CDR3 length is 16 residues. For the CDR3, the DNA is TGTGCCAGCAGCTTGGGTGCGGCCGGGGGCAATCAGCCCCAGCATTTT. The encoded protein is CASSLGAAGGNQPQHF.

This clone has just a few counts. The chain links TRBV15 to TRBJ1-1, with D unresolved. CDR1 is LNHNV, CDR2 YYDKDF, per germline (reference sequence). The V end was cut by 1 base, the J end by 3 bases, with 6 bases between. The CDR3 has 13 amino acids. CDR3 DNA sequence: TGTGCCACCAGCAGAGTAAAGGACACTGAAGCTTTCTTT. As protein: CATSRVKDTEAFF.

The CDR3, as DNA: TGCGCCAGCAGCTTAATCGGGACAGGGAACTACGAGCAGTACTTC. Protein product: CASSLIGTGNYEQYF. This sequence joins TRBV5-1 and TRBJ2-7; 9 bases line up with TRBD1. The J segment lost 3 bases and the V segment lost 2 bases, leaving 6 bases of the junction unmatched. The CDR3 has 15 residues. CDR1 is SGHRS, CDR2 YFSETQ, per germline.

DNA of the CDR3: TGTGCCAGTAGTAGGGGGGGGAACTATGGCTACACCTTC. Protein: CASSRGGNYGYTF. The chain uses TRBV19 and TRBJ1-2; tentative D call: TRBD1 (5 bases). Trimming cost V 4 bases and J 2 bases, with 8 bases left between them. CDR3 length: 13 amino acids. Germline values: CDR1 LNHDA, CDR2 SQIVND (reference sequence).

This clone showed up just once. V usage is TRBV2 and J usage is TRBJ2-7, with 8 bases lining up with TRBD1. With 10 bases clipped from V and 5 bases from J, the junction kept 7 bases outside the gene matches. Germline lookup yields CDR1 SNHLY and CDR2 FYNNEI. This CDR3 is 12 amino acids long. Written as DNA, the CDR3 is TGTGCCACCAGGGACAGGACCAACGAGCAGTACTTC. As protein: CATRDRTNEQYF.

The chain recombines TRBV6-1 with TRBJ2-5, with D unresolved. The length of the CDR3 is 11 residues. Germline lookup yields CDR1 MNHNS and CDR2 SASEGT. Trimming shortened V by 4 bases and J by 5 bases, and 5 bases separated the two germline ends. The CDR3: CASSALETQYF. CDR3 coding DNA: TGTGCCAGCAGTGCCCTTGAGACCCAGTACTTC.

The chain is built from TRBV9 and TRBJ1-1, with a possible D match to TRBD1 (5 bases). The CDR3 runs 16 residues. Germline V gene sequence: CDR1 SGDLS, CDR2 YYNGEE. The germline V and J ends were trimmed by 3 bases and 4 bases, with 19 bases remaining between them. The DNA for the CDR3 is TGTGCCAGCAGCGGACCAACGGGACCCCATGGCACTGAAGCTTTCTTT. This codes for CASSGPTGPHGTEAFF.

The rearrangement uses TRBV10-3 and TRBJ2-3, with 11 bases that match TRBD2. The CDR3 covers 17 residues. CDR1 is ENHRY and CDR2 is SYGVKD in the germline V gene. The junction had 15 bases not matched to a gene; V was cut back by 10 bases and J by 3 bases. As DNA, the CDR3 is TGTGCCACTTGTGAGGGTAGCGGGGGGGCCCAGACAGATACGCAGTATTTT. The encoded protein is CATCEGSGGAQTDTQYF.

The table lists this clone with a count of one. V and J are TRBV4-1 and TRBJ1-1; 7 nucleotides align to TRBD1. The CDR3 length is 15 residues. Losses at the gene ends were 4 bases for V and 5 bases for J; bases not matched to a gene: 10. Germline V lookup: CDR1 MGHRA, CDR2 YSYEKL. CDR3 in amino acids: CASSPIGQGVTEAFF. The CDR3, as DNA: TGCGCCAGCAGCCCAATCGGGCAGGGGGTAACTGAAGCTTTCTTT.

The rearrangement links TRBV5-6 to TRBJ1-2; 9 bases match TRBD1. Germline-derived CDR1 and CDR2 are SGHDT and YYEEEE. V lost 3 bases and J lost 6; bases outside the gene matches: 3. This CDR3 has 13 amino acids. CDR3 loop: CASSYGTGHGYTF. The CDR3 nucleotides are TGTGCCAGCAGCTATGGGACAGGGCATGGCTACACCTTC.

J is TRBJ2-5 and V is TRBV5-1, with D unclear. Trimming removed 0 bases from V and 4 bases from J, with 7 bases in between. Germline V gene data show CDR1 as SGHRS and CDR2 as YFSETQ. CDR3 size: 13 residues. In DNA form, the CDR3 reads TGCGCCAGCAGCTTGGCAGCTATAGAGACCCAGTACTTC. Protein: CASSLAAIETQYF. Using reference TRBV5-1 and TRBJ2-5 for the parts outside the CDR3, the full variable domain is KAGVTQTPRYLIKTRGQQVTLSCSPISGHRSVSWYQQTPGQGLQFLFEYFSETQRNKGNFPGRFSGRQFSNSRSEMNVSTLELGDSALYLCASSLAAIETQYFGPGTRLLVL.

The chain joins TRBV29-1 to TRBJ2-6; 10 bases line up with TRBD1. CDR3 length: 16 amino acids. Germline lookup yields CDR1 SQVTM and CDR2 ANQGSEA. CDR3 sequence: CRAWTGGEAGANVLTF. The CDR3 coding sequence is TGCCGCGCCTGGACAGGGGGGGAGGCTGGGGCCAACGTCCTGACTTTC. The full variable domain, rest sourced from reference TRBV29-1 and TRBJ2-6, is SAVISQKPSRDICQRGTSLTIQCQVDSQVTMMFWYRQQPGQSLTLIATANQGSEATYESGFVIDKFPISRPNLTFSTLTVSNMSPEDSSIYLCRAWTGGEAGANVLTFGAGSRLTVL.

This chain links TRBV11-2 with TRBJ1-1; TRBD1 is a possible D gene (5 bases). Looked up from germline, CDR1 is SGHAT and CDR2 is FQNNGV. The CDR3 contains 15 residues. Trimming left V 7 bases short and J 6 bases short, with 21 bases between. The CDR3 DNA follows: TGTGCCAGCAATCTAGGGTCATTGGGGGGATCTGAAGCTTTCTTT. Translating it yields CASNLGSLGGSEAFF.

The V and J genes are TRBV6-5 and TRBJ1-2; no definite D call. Trimming took off 9 bases at V and 4 bases at J, with 9 bases between the two ends. The germline gives CDR1 MNHEY, CDR2 SVGAGI. The CDR3 sequence is 11 residues long. The CDR3 bases are TGTGCCAGAGACATGGTCTATGGCTACACCTTC. As protein: CARDMVYGYTF.

The chain employs TRBV4-2 and TRBJ2-7, with 13 bases fitting TRBD2. J lost 3 bases, V lost 4 bases, and 3 bases had no gene match. The length of the CDR3 is 15 residues. The germline CDR1 and CDR2 sequences are LGHNA and YNFKEQ. The CDR3 region is CASSPGTSGVYEQYF. The DNA for the CDR3 is TGTGCCAGCAGCCCCGGGACTAGCGGGGTCTACGAGCAGTACTTC.

This clone appeared once. The same CDR3 arises from other DNA sequences in this sample as well. V is TRBV2 and J is TRBJ1-6, with TRBD1 as a possible D gene (5 bases). Germline CDR1 reads SNHLY; CDR2 reads FYNNEI. The CDR3 totals 14 residues. Trimming removed 6 bases from V and 6 bases from J, with 12 bases in between. CDR3 protein: CASRPHQGNSPLHF. DNA for the CDR3: TGTGCCAGCAGACCCCATCAGGGTAATTCACCCCTCCACTTT.

The chain is built from TRBV6-1 and TRBJ1-2, with no clear D. Trimming removed 0 bases from V and 6 bases from J, with 17 bases in between. Germline V gives CDR1 MNHNS, CDR2 SASEGT. The CDR3 is made up of 16 amino acids. CDR3 amino acids: CASSEAPQTVVDGYTF. The CDR3 nucleotides read TGTGCCAGCAGTGAAGCGCCTCAGACTGTTGTGGATGGCTACACCTTC.

This chain uses TRBV19 with TRBJ1-5, with 8 positions matching TRBD1. After removal of 8 bases from V and 5 bases from J, the junction contained 8 bases not matched to a gene. The CDR3 sequence is 14 residues long. Germline values: CDR1 LNHDA, CDR2 SQIVND (reference sequence). The CDR3 coding sequence is TGTGCCAGTGGTTTCAGGGGGCACGATCAGCCCCAGCATTTT. It yields the protein CASGFRGHDQPQHF. Complete variable domain (other parts from reference TRBV19 and TRBJ1-5): DGGITQSPKYLFRKEGQNVTLSCEQNLNHDAMYWYRQDPGQGLRLIYYSQIVNDFQKGDIAEGYSVSREKKESFPLTVTSAQKNPTAFYLCASGFRGHDQPQHFGDGTRLSIL.

Details on this clone: At one end the junction does not follow the germline gene, possibly because of a read error. For the CDR3, the DNA is TGTGCCAGCAGTGAAGCGCACAGCCCTAATCGGCCCCAGCATTTT. It codes for CASSEAHSPNRPQHF. The genes are TRBV6-1 and TRBJ1-5; D is unresolved. This CDR3 contains 15 residues. Germline CDR1 is MNHNS and CDR2 is SASEGT.

The rearrangement links TRBV4-1 to TRBJ1-5; D uncertain. The CDR3 spans 16 residues. V gave up 0 bases and J gave up 4 bases, with 13 bases separating them. Germline V lookup: CDR1 MGHRA, CDR2 YSYEKL. The CDR3 region is CASSQDGQHKNQPQHF. The CDR3 coding sequence is TGCGCCAGCAGCCAAGACGGGCAGCATAAAAATCAGCCCCAGCATTTT.

The chain combines TRBV7-9 with TRBJ1-4, with 8 bases that match TRBD1. V shed 5 bases, J shed 6 bases, and the junction held 8 bases outside the gene matches. There are 15 residues in the CDR3. The germline V gene has CDR1 SEHNR and CDR2 FQNEAQ (reference sequence). CDR3 coding DNA: TGTGCCAGCAGCCCCGGACAGGGTGGGGATGAAAAACTGTTTTTT. Translating gives CASSPGQGGDEKLFF.

The chain has TRBV6-6 and TRBJ2-7; D ambiguous. The CDR3 is 13 residues long. V was pared by 2 bases and J by 5 bases, with 10 bases between. Looked up from germline, CDR1 is MNHNY and CDR2 is SVGAGI (reference sequence). CDR3 bases: TGTGCCAGCAGTTACGACGGTAGGAACGAGCAGTACTTC. This encodes CASSYDGRNEQYF.

The chain carries TRBV5-4 and TRBJ1-2; TRBD1 aligns across 10 bases. This CDR3 contains 13 residues. J was trimmed by 8 bases and V by 5 bases; bases with no gene match: 6. The germline V gene encodes CDR1 SGHNT and CDR2 YYREEE (reference sequence). The CDR3 loop is CASSPTGGGGYTF. The CDR3 region has the DNA TGTGCCAGCAGTCCGACAGGGGGCGGGGGCTACACCTTC. Using reference TRBV5-4 and TRBJ1-2 for the parts outside the CDR3, the full variable domain is ETGVTQSPTHLIKTRGQQVTLRCSSQSGHNTVSWYQQALGQGPQFIFQYYREEENGRGNFPPRFSGLQFPNYSSELNVNALELDDSALYLCASSPTGGGGYTFGSGTRLTVV.